This T cell receptor (beta chain) was captured in a study of T cells in tumors after PD-1 blockade (dated by TCRdb to about 2019). Some background on the complete study: Patients with prior checkpoint blockade, systemic immunosuppressant use, or recent radiotherapy or other anti-cancer therapy within 4 weeks were excluded. Paired single-cell RNA and TCR sequencing was performed on site-matched tumors from BCC or SCC patients before and after anti-PD-1 therapy. On average, tumor samples had 26,066 TCR templates (range about 550-100,000) and 5,000 to 7,500 unique clonotypes, 15 to 20-fold deeper than single-cell TCR sequencing. Treatment consisted of either cemiplimab 350 mg every 2 weeks or pembrolizumab 200 mg every 3 weeks. Ongoing daily vismodegib 150 mg was also given to a subset of patients during anti-PD-1 treatment. RECIST version 1.1 was used to evaluate clinical response.

Overall results and qualifications from the work: The source of novel T cell clones was not identified, and lymphoid organs or rare unexpanded clones within the tumor or the tumor periphery could be included among the possible sources. Exhausted CD8+ clones expanded after therapy were mostly novel clonotypes undetected pre-treatment, suggesting clonal replacement rather than reinvigoration of pre-existing clones. Clonal replacement appeared only between pre- and post-treatment samples, not between two pre-treatment samples, arguing against biopsy timing or location artifacts. Roughly 41% of the TCR clonotypes from tumors also showed up in blood, and some novel exhausted tumor clones were present in pre-treatment blood, which suggests peripheral recruitment.

To note about this clone: Its antigen is currently not known. No base qualities exist here, and no much larger clone lies one base off it.

Interpreted using the paper, the time point label stands for: after anti-PD-1 therapy. Tumor biopsies were site-matched, taken from the same primary tumor before and after PD-1 blockade. For bulk TCRbeta sequencing, genomic DNA was extracted from tumor biopsies or peripheral blood, and input amounts ranged from roughly 616 ng to 6,004 ng. Leftover biopsy material went through bulk TCRbeta sequencing, with the goal of boosting sensitivity for rare clonotypes relative to single-cell TCR sequencing. All patients had histologically proven advanced or metastatic basal or squamous cell carcinoma and were poor candidates for surgical resection. Of the approximately twelve patients making up the basal cell carcinoma cohort, 8 or 9 underwent bulk tumor TCR sequencing. Fresh biopsies came from the site of the primary tumor, and part of the tissue was kept in RNAlater for exome and bulk TCR sequencing. V drops 2 bases and J drops 3 bases, leaving 14 bases in between. Taken from cysteine to phenylalanine, the CDR3 has 16 residues. Of all the DNA, just the CDR3 is kept, 48 bases in frame from base 1. CDR1 and CDR2, looked up from the germline V gene, are SNHLY and FYNNEI.

Deep TCRbeta sequencing was performed with the immunoSEQ platform. The study's processing was this. For further analysis, only productive rearrangements were exported from the immunoSEQ Analyzer. A two-sided binomial test at Bonferroni-corrected P below 0.01 was used to call clones with significant expansion or contraction between timepoints. T cell phenotypes were assigned to bulk TCRbeta clonotypes by matching the clonotypes to single-cell RNA+TCR-seq clones that had the same TCRbeta sequence. Using bulk TCR sequencing data, clone enrichment in tumor was calculated by dividing a clone's tumor frequency by the same clone's PBMC frequency. TCRs were sorted with GLIPH into specificity groups, meaning clusters of distinct TCRs that share CDR3 motifs and likely recognize common antigens. TCRdb limited this immuneACCESS table to in-frame rearrangements with V and J called. A share of clones is missing; checked studies link under half to unresolved V genes, and the rest is unexplained. V, J and clone size are taken as reported in that table, and D and trimming were inferred from the DNA itself. Counted in this sample were fewer than 8,000 clones; approximately 71% of them appeared once. Around 10% of the sample is held by the ten biggest clonotypes.

The chain employs TRBV2 and TRBJ1-5; tentative D gene TRBD1, with 5 bases matching. Material: tumor tissue, obtained after anti-PD-1 treatment. This TCR derives from a human donor with basal cell carcinoma. CDR3 protein: CASSEQGKRNNQPQHF. The bases read TGTGCCAGCAGTGAACAGGGAAAACGAAACAATCAGCCCCAGCATTTT.